Listed below are T cell receptor beta chains from one sample, sequenced in a study of CD8 T cells in ankylosing spondylitis. TCRdb processed the 5' RACE reads anew with MiXCR; each CDR3 protein has one entry. Of around 490,000 distinct CDR3 sequences listed, about 5.7% are singletons. The sequenced sample consisted of blood, either unsorted or a sorted T cell fraction (not recorded which). These receptors came from a male donor with ankylosing spondylitis. Both conserved end residues are part of each CDR3. A D gene is named only where the DNA matches it firmly. Clone size is not always given. Where it is, it says once, few, many or a class for expanded clones.

>TRBJ2-7|TRBV21-1|.|.
CASSWIRTYEQYF
TGTGCCAGCAGCTGGATCCGGACGTACGAGCAGTACTTC
>TRBJ1-6|TRBV7-2|many|.
CASSLVGAAAYNSPLHF
TGTGCCAGCAGCTTAGTTGGGGCCGCGGCCTATAATTCACCCCTCCACTTT
>TRBJ2-1|TRBV20-1|many|TRBD2
CSARDWLAGVYNEQFF
TGCAGTGCTAGAGATTGGCTAGCGGGAGTTTACAATGAGCAGTTCTTC
>TRBJ2-1|TRBV20-1|many|TRBD2
CSAKYRDYGYNEQFF
TGCAGTGCTAAATACCGGGACTATGGCTACAATGAGCAGTTCTTC
>TRBJ1-5|TRBV7-3|many|.
CASSSLGPPYSNQPQHF
TGTGCCAGCAGCTCCCTCGGACCGCCTTATAGCAATCAGCCCCAGCATTTT
>TRBJ2-7|TRBV5-6|many|.
CASSLRGWSSYEQYF
TGTGCCAGCAGCTTGAGGGGTTGGAGCTCCTACGAGCAGTACTTC
>TRBJ1-1|TRBV5-1|many|.
CASSLEAANTEAFF
TGCGCCAGCAGCTTGGAGGCTGCTAACACTGAAGCTTTCTTT
>TRBJ1-5|TRBV7-8|few|.
CASSLARLYSGNQPQHF
TGTGCCAGCAGCTTAGCGAGATTATACTCGGGCAATCAGCCCCAGCATTTT
>TRBJ1-4|TRBV5-1|many|.
CASSLAQPTNEKLFF
TGCGCCAGCAGCTTGGCGCAGCCAACTAATGAAAAACTGTTTTTT
>TRBJ1-1|TRBV7-2|few|.
CASSLGYRTRMNTEAFF
TGTGCCAGCAGCTTAGGGTATCGGACACGGATGAACACTGAAGCTTTCTTT
>TRBJ2-1|TRBV5-1|many|TRBD2
CASSLASTSDLGNEQFF
TGCGCCAGCAGCTTGGCATCGACTAGCGACCTCGGCAATGAGCAGTTCTTC
>TRBJ2-3|TRBV7-2|many|TRBD2
CASSLGLAGGSDTQYF
TGTGCCAGCAGCTTAGGATTAGCGGGAGGGTCAGATACGCAGTATTTT
>TRBJ1-1|TRBV7-2|many|.
CASSPEGLRPTEAFF
TGTGCCAGCAGCCCAGAAGGGCTCAGGCCCACTGAAGCTTTCTTT
>TRBJ1-4|TRBV29-1|.|TRBD1
CSVSDRVEKLFF
TGCAGCGTTTCAGACAGGGTCGAAAAACTGTTTTTT
>TRBJ2-7|TRBV2|few|.
CASSAVGGNYEQYF
TGTGCCAGCAGCGCGGTAGGGGGTAACTACGAGCAGTACTTC
>TRBJ2-1|TRBV7-2|many|TRBD2
CASSPASGYNEQFF
TGTGCCAGCAGCCCGGCTAGCGGCTACAATGAGCAGTTCTTC
>TRBJ2-1|TRBV20-1|many|.
CSARDRTHSYNEQFF
TGCAGTGCTAGAGATAGGACCCACTCCTACAATGAGCAGTTCTTC
>TRBJ2-3|TRBV12-3/TRBV12-4|.|.
CASSLVWGQVIPDTQYF
TGTGCCAGCAGTTTAGTTTGGGGGCAAGTTATCCCAGATACGCAGTATTTT
>TRBJ2-7|TRBV4-2|many|.
CASSQEVTAYEQYF
TGTGCCAGCAGCCAAGAGGTCACAGCCTACGAGCAGTACTTC
>TRBJ2-3|TRBV7-9|many|.
CASSFGRIPPNF
TGTGCCAGCAGCTTTGGACGGATCCCGCCGAATTTT
>TRBJ2-7|TRBV6-5|many|.
CASSSRAREQYF
TGTGCCAGCTCGTCCCGAGCTCGGGAGCAGTACTTC
>TRBJ2-1|TRBV10-3|.|.
CAISEIREAAEQFF
TGTGCCATCAGTGAGATTAGGGAGGCAGCTGAGCAGTTCTTC
>TRBJ1-5|TRBV6-5|.|TRBD1
CASSSTLGTAHQPQHF
TGTGCCAGCAGTTCAACTCTTGGGACAGCCCATCAGCCCCAGCATTTT
>TRBJ2-3|TRBV4-2|many|TRBD2
CASTQGPLAGSTDTQYF
TGTGCCAGCACCCAAGGGCCTTTAGCGGGAAGCACAGATACGCAGTATTTT
>TRBJ2-3|TRBV5-1|.|.
CASRALGRTDTQYF
TGCGCCAGCAGGGCCCTTGGTCGCACAGATACGCAGTATTTT
>TRBJ2-7|TRBV12-3/TRBV12-4|many|.
CASSPFAVAYEQYF
TGTGCCAGCAGTCCCTTTGCGGTTGCCTACGAGCAGTACTTC